This T cell receptor (beta chain) was sequenced during a study of beta chain features in type 1 diabetes. For the study at large: Similarity in age, gender and cell yields was seen between patients and healthy donors. There were 107,917,701 sorted cells examined across all samples. Study outcomes and limitations: TCRB CDR3 length was moderately but significantly reduced in all four CD4+ subsets of Type 1 diabetes patients.

Looked up from germline, CDR1 is SGHTA and CDR2 is FQGNSA. V trimming: 4 bases; J trimming: 9 bases; junction bases outside the gene matches: 12. CDR3 length: 15 residues. Reverse transcribing all isolated RNA meant expressed TCRB transcripts were sequenced. Sequencing used immunoSEQ multiplex PCR; TCRdb keeps in-frame clones, though not all of them. The table lists hundreds of thousands of clones, about 14% of them singletons. On this clone itself: Its antigen is as yet unknown.

CD45RO/CCR7/CD25/CD127/CD95/CD27 staining was used to isolate CD4+ naive, central memory, regulatory and stem cell-like memory cells by sorting. Material: naive CD4+ T cells from blood. The chain employs TRBV7-2 and TRBJ1-2; TRBD1 aligns across 9 bases. This sequence originates from a man younger than 35 with type 1 diabetes. Here the CDR3 reads CASSSPGQGLSRYTF. For the CDR3, the DNA is TGTGCCAGCAGCTCTCCGGGACAGGGTTTATCGCGCTACACCTTC.